Following are 22 T cell receptor beta chains from one sample sequenced in a study of CD8 T cells in ankylosing spondylitis. These receptors' antigens are unknown. TCRdb re-derived calls from the 5' RACE reads in MiXCR, one entry per CDR3 protein. The sample lists 750,000 to 850,000 distinct CDR3 sequences, roughly 10% occurring once. Points from the study as a whole: Blood from ankylosing spondylitis patients appeared to carry a characteristic roughly eight-variant TCR beta motif.

The sequenced sample was blood, either unsorted or a sorted T cell fraction (not recorded which). The source of these receptors is a male donor with ankylosing spondylitis.

This clonotype was recorded a few times. The chain couples TRBV5-4 to TRBJ2-1; TRBD1 agrees at 10 bases. The germline V gene has CDR1 SGHNT and CDR2 YYREEE (reference sequence). V dropped 4 bases and J dropped 9; count of bases not matched to a gene: 7. The CDR3 consists of 14 residues. CDR3 sequence reads: CASSLGQGNGEQFF. The CDR3 region has the DNA TGTGCCAGCAGCCTGGGACAGGGGAACGGTGAGCAGTTCTTC.

The V and J genes are TRBV7-2 and TRBJ2-2; TRBD1 aligns across 10 bases. The CDR3 is made up of 15 amino acids. The junction had 6 bases not matched to a gene; V was cut back by 4 bases and J by 7 bases. From germline, CDR1 is SGHTA and CDR2 FQGNSA. CDR3 in DNA: TGTGCCAGCAGCTCCCTGACAGGGGGCATCGGGGAGCTGTTTTTT. Translating it yields CASSSLTGGIGELFF.

This clonotype has more than one count but fewer than ten. The chain recombines TRBV7-2 with TRBJ1-4, with D perhaps TRBD1 (5 bases). This CDR3 has 15 amino acids. The germline V gene has CDR1 SGHTA and CDR2 FQGNSA. Trimming cost V 5 bases and J 7 bases, with 17 bases left between them. In DNA form, the CDR3 reads TGTGCCAGCAGCGACCCCAGGGCTGTTGGTGAAAAACTGTTTTTT. Protein product: CASSDPRAVGEKLFF.

This clonotype was detected only a few times. The chain couples TRBV15 to TRBJ2-1; 8 nucleotides match TRBD1. Looked up from germline, CDR1 is LNHNV and CDR2 is YYDKDF (reference sequence). Trimming at V came to 3 bases and at J to 3 bases, leaving 7 bases not matched to a gene. CDR3 length equals 16 residues. The CDR3 sequence: CATSRDRQGNYNEQFF. The CDR3, as DNA: TGTGCCACCAGCAGGGATAGACAGGGGAACTACAATGAGCAGTTCTTC.

This clonotype was detected ten times or more. J is TRBJ2-1 and V is TRBV5-1, with D possibly TRBD2 on 5 matching bases. The V end was cut by 1 base, the J end by 5 bases, with 10 bases between. Germline V CDR1 and CDR2: SGHRS, YFSETQ. There are 14 residues in the CDR3. This CDR3 is CASSLTSGHNEQFF. As DNA, the CDR3 is TGCGCCAGCAGCTTGACGAGCGGCCACAATGAGCAGTTCTTC.

This clonotype was detected only a few times. The V and J genes are TRBV6-1 and TRBJ2-3; no reliable D call. This CDR3 is built from 13 residues. Trimming left V 6 bases short and J 2 bases short, with 9 bases between. Germline lookup yields CDR1 MNHNS and CDR2 SASEGT. DNA for the CDR3: TGTGCCAGCAGGAGGATCTTCACAGATACGCAGTATTTT. This sequence encodes CASRRIFTDTQYF.

There are a few counts of this clonotype. The V call is TRBV9, the J call TRBJ1-2; D possibly corresponds to TRBD1 (5 bases). Per germline, CDR1 SGDLS and CDR2 YYNGEE. V lost 0 bases, J lost 4 bases, and 7 bases lay in between. The CDR3 spans 13 residues. The DNA of the CDR3 is TGTGCCAGCAGCGTAGGGACAACCTATGGCTACACCTTC. It encodes CASSVGTTYGYTF.

The chain combines TRBV12-3 or TRBV12-4 with TRBJ1-1, with D unresolved. The CDR3 runs to 15 residues. V dropped 8 bases and J dropped 0 bases, with 16 bases sitting between them. The CDR3 DNA sequence: TGTGCCAGCCCAAAACCCCGAGCCATGAACACTGAAGCTTTCTTT. This sequence encodes CASPKPRAMNTEAFF.

This clonotype was observed at least ten times. The chain recombines TRBV24-1 with TRBJ2-1; the D is unclear. V lost 3 bases to trimming and J lost 2 bases, with 7 bases between them. This CDR3 has 14 residues. Germline lookup yields CDR1 KGHDR and CDR2 SFDVKD. The CDR3 DNA is TGTGCCACCAGTGATCCGGGCACCTACAATGAGCAGTTCTTC. This codes for CATSDPGTYNEQFF.

This clonotype was seen more than once but under ten times. Written as DNA, the CDR3 is TGTGCCAGCAGTGGTTCGGGACTAGCGGGAGGTGGTACGCAGTATTTT. Amino acid sequence: CASSGSGLAGGGTQYF. The chain uses TRBV2 and TRBJ2-3; 15 bases are a match to TRBD2. The germline CDR1 and CDR2 sequences are SNHLY and FYNNEI. V trimming: 4 bases; J trimming: 8 bases; junction bases outside the gene matches: 7. The CDR3 has 16 amino acids.

V usage is TRBV20-1 and J usage is TRBJ2-3; 11 bases are shared with TRBD2. Germline loops: CDR1 DFQATT, CDR2 SNEGSKA (reference sequence). This CDR3 comprises 13 residues. Trimming removed 6 bases from V and 4 bases from J; junction bases left unmatched: 3. The CDR3, as DNA: TGCAGTGCGAGACTAGCGGGACCAGATACGCAGTATTTT. It yields the protein CSARLAGPDTQYF.

This clonotype was observed many times. The V and J genes are TRBV20-1 and TRBJ2-3; 14 bases are shared with TRBD2. V trimming: 6 bases; J trimming: 2 bases; junction bases outside the gene matches: 7. Germline lookup yields CDR1 DFQATT and CDR2 SNEGSKA (reference sequence). This CDR3 comprises 16 residues. CDR3 loop: CSAAGLAGAYTDTQYF. CDR3 DNA: TGCAGTGCCGCGGGACTAGCGGGGGCTTACACAGATACGCAGTATTTT.

The rearrangement links TRBV7-2 to TRBJ2-2, with a tentative D call TRBD1 (6 bases). V lost 5 bases and J 7 bases, leaving 20 bases between the germline ends. The CDR3 totals 16 residues. CDR1 is SGHTA and CDR2 is FQGNSA in the germline V gene. CDR3 region: CASSARRGSLGGELFF. DNA for the CDR3: TGTGCCAGCAGCGCCAGAAGGGGGAGTCTTGGCGGGGAGCTGTTTTTT.

This clonotype turned up a few times. The chain is built from TRBV28 and TRBJ2-7, with 10 bases lining up with TRBD1. CDR3 size: 15 residues. Trimming removed 6 bases from V and 4 bases from J; junction bases left unmatched: 9. Per the germline V gene, CDR1 is MDHEN and CDR2 is SYDVKM. DNA of the CDR3: TGTGCCAGCAGCTCACACCCGGGACAGGGGTACGAGCAGTACTTC. Protein: CASSSHPGQGYEQYF.

CDR3 protein: CASSYSMVQGQFDTQYF. CDR3 DNA sequence: TGTGCCAGCAGTTACTCGATGGTACAGGGGCAATTTGATACGCAGTATTTT. The rearrangement links TRBV6-2 or TRBV6-3 to TRBJ2-3; 7 bases align to TRBD1. This CDR3 is built from 17 residues. Germline-derived CDR1 and CDR2 are MNHEY and SVGEGT. V was clipped by 0 bases and J by 6 bases; unmatched bases: 12.

This clonotype was observed at least ten times. The rearrangement links TRBV12-3 or TRBV12-4 to TRBJ1-5; D is perhaps TRBD1 (6 bases). Trimming took 6 bases from V and 5 from J, leaving 17 bases between them. This CDR3 spans 15 amino acids. CDR3 residues: CASRAHGGWDQPQHF. The CDR3 DNA reads as TGTGCCAGCAGGGCTCACGGGGGCTGGGATCAGCCCCAGCATTTT.

This clonotype was seen only a few times. The chain recombines TRBV20-1 with TRBJ2-7; D not certain. This CDR3 is 13 amino acids long. V lost 1 base to trimming and J lost 4 bases, with 11 bases between them. CDR1 and CDR2 (germline): DFQATT, SNEGSKA (reference sequence). CDR3 bases: TGCAGTGCTAGAGGCGCGACTTATTACGAGCAGTACTTC. Amino acid sequence: CSARGATYYEQYF.

The rearrangement links TRBV6-1 to TRBJ2-5; TRBD1 matches 10 bases. Germline CDR1 reads MNHNS; CDR2 reads SASEGT. The CDR3 sequence is 16 residues long. Unmatched junction bases numbered 9, after V lost 5 bases and J lost 3 bases. The CDR3 nucleotides read TGTGCCAGCAGTATTCGGGACAGGGGTGTGGAAGAGACCCAGTACTTC. Protein: CASSIRDRGVEETQYF.

In its sample, this clonotype was seen many times. This rearrangement joins TRBV10-3 to TRBJ1-2; D not certain. CDR1 and CDR2 from the germline V gene are ENHRY and SYGVKD. The CDR3 is made up of 11 amino acids. V was cut by 6 bases and J by 9 bases, with 11 bases left in between. The CDR3 is CAISQSMSYTF. The CDR3 DNA is TGTGCCATCAGCCAATCTATGAGCTACACCTTC.

This clonotype was detected a few times. The chain uses TRBV27 and TRBJ2-7; TRBD1 aligns across 8 bases. Germline V gives CDR1 MNHEY, CDR2 SMNVEV (reference sequence). Trimming removed 6 bases from V and 4 bases from J; junction bases left unmatched: 14. CDR3 length equals 16 residues. The chain's CDR3 is CASSKVQGALVYEQYF. Here the CDR3 DNA reads TGTGCCAGCAGCAAGGTCCAGGGGGCCTTGGTTTACGAGCAGTACTTC.

This clonotype appeared a few times. V and J are TRBV20-1 and TRBJ2-1, with 11 nucleotides matching TRBD2. Trimming at V came to 6 bases and at J to 3 bases, leaving 10 bases not matched to a gene. Germline V gives CDR1 DFQATT, CDR2 SNEGSKA (reference sequence). This CDR3 has 16 residues. CDR3 bases: TGCAGTGCCCCAGGGGGACTAGCGGAACTCTACAATGAGCAGTTCTTC. It translates to CSAPGGLAELYNEQFF.

This clonotype was detected only a few times. The chain carries TRBV20-1 and TRBJ2-1; 8 bases match TRBD2. After removal of 5 bases from V and 1 base from J, the junction contained 7 bases not matched to a gene. CDR1 DFQATT and CDR2 SNEGSKA come from the germline V gene (reference sequence). There are 15 residues in the CDR3. The CDR3 reads CSAGPERGSYNEQFF. The CDR3 DNA is TGCAGTGCTGGCCCAGAGCGGGGGTCCTACAATGAGCAGTTCTTC.